Each of the 24 T cell receptor beta chains below was sequenced from the same sample in a study of blood T cell repertoires in COVID-19. Generated by immunoSEQ multiplex PCR, the TCRdb table keeps only in-frame clones and is missing some. The table includes 150,000 to 200,000 clones, roughly 80% detected once. The sequenced sample consisted of peripheral blood. All receptors derive from a woman aged 25 to 45 with acute or convalescent COVID-19.

The V call is TRBV19, the J call TRBJ2-3, with TRBD1 as a possible D gene (5 bases). With 5 bases removed from V and 6 bases from J, the gap between germline ends came to 9 bases. The germline gives CDR1 LNHDA, CDR2 SQIVND (reference sequence). The CDR3 has 12 amino acids. The CDR3 DNA reads TGTGCCAGTAGTCCCCAGGGTGATACGCAGTATTTT. Its translation is CASSPQGDTQYF.

The V gene is TRBV29-1, the J gene TRBJ1-6, with no clear D. This CDR3 is 13 amino acids long. Germline-derived CDR1 and CDR2 are SQVTM and ANQGSEA. V shed 0 bases and J shed 7 bases, with 7 bases lying between them. CDR3 residues: CSVEEHSNSPLHF. As DNA, the CDR3 is TGCAGCGTTGAAGAGCACAGCAATTCACCCCTCCACTTT. Full variable domain (missing parts from reference TRBV29-1 and TRBJ1-6): SAVISQKPSRDICQRGTSLTIQCQVDSQVTMMFWYRQQPGQSLTLIATANQGSEATYESGFVIDKFPISRPNLTFSTLTVSNMSPEDSSIYLCSVEEHSNSPLHFGNGTRLTVT.

The chain uses TRBV19 and TRBJ2-1, with 10 bases lining up with TRBD2. The CDR3 is made up of 17 amino acids. V lost 4 bases, J lost 5 bases, and 11 bases stayed unmatched. In germline, CDR1 is LNHDA, CDR2 SQIVND (reference sequence). The CDR3 loop reads CASSTNYPSGRNNEQFF. In nucleotides, the CDR3 is TGTGCCAGTAGTACCAACTACCCTAGCGGGAGAAACAATGAGCAGTTCTTC.

The chain uses TRBV4-3 and TRBJ2-7; D may be TRBD2 (6 bases). Trimming removed 4 bases from V and 6 bases from J, with 16 bases in between. The CDR3 sequence is 14 residues long. CDR1 and CDR2 from the germline V gene are LGHNA and YSLEER. The chain's CDR3 is CASSLRTLGGEQYF. As DNA, the CDR3 is TGCGCCAGCAGCCTCAGGACCTTGGGGGGCGAGCAGTACTTC.

The rearrangement links TRBV28 to TRBJ1-2; D is uncertain. Per germline, CDR1 MDHEN and CDR2 SYDVKM. V was trimmed by 2 bases and J by 4 bases, leaving 8 bases between them. This CDR3 comprises 13 residues. CDR3 amino acids: CASSLEGPYGYTF. The DNA of the CDR3 is TGTGCCAGCAGTTTAGAGGGCCCCTATGGCTACACCTTC.

The genes are TRBV6-2 or TRBV6-3 and TRBJ2-7; D might be TRBD2 (5 bases). CDR3 length: 12 residues. Per the germline V gene, CDR1 is MNHEY and CDR2 is SVGEGT. The ends were cut back, 2 bases at V and 4 bases at J, with 6 bases in the middle. The CDR3 sequence: CASSYRGYEQYF. DNA of the CDR3: TGTGCCAGCAGTTACCGGGGTTACGAGCAGTACTTC.

J is TRBJ2-5 and V is TRBV28, with D uncertain. V was cut by 3 bases and J by 4 bases, with 12 bases left in between. The V gene's germline CDR1 is MDHEN and CDR2 SYDVKM. CDR3 length: 14 amino acids. CDR3 loop: CASSLVFRGETQYF. The CDR3, as DNA: TGTGCCAGCAGTTTGGTCTTCCGCGGAGAGACCCAGTACTTC.

This clone was detected only once. This rearrangement joins TRBV19 to TRBJ1-3; maybe TRBD1 (5 bases). Germline V gives CDR1 LNHDA, CDR2 SQIVND (reference sequence). The CDR3 runs to 15 residues. V shed 10 bases and J shed 6 bases, with 22 bases lying between them. The CDR3 protein is CATGKRTQLANTIYF. For the CDR3, the DNA is TGTGCCACCGGAAAGAGGACACAGCTCGCAAACACCATATATTTT.

This chain links TRBV5-6 with TRBJ1-1, with 10 bases lining up with TRBD1. The CDR3 contains 14 residues. The V and J ends lost 4 bases and 10 bases, in that order; junction bases with no gene match: 10. Germline V gene lookup returns CDR1 SGHDT and CDR2 YYEEEE. The CDR3 protein is CASSPGTGVLVAFF. Here the CDR3 DNA reads TGTGCCAGCAGCCCCGGGACAGGGGTTCTTGTAGCTTTCTTT.

This rearrangement joins TRBV30 to TRBJ1-5, with 9 bases lining up with TRBD1. The CDR3 runs to 13 residues. In germline, CDR1 is GTSNPN, CDR2 SVGIG (reference sequence). V shed 5 bases and J 4 bases; nucleotides not matched to a gene: 3. Written as DNA, the CDR3 is TGTGCCTGGGCGGGACAGGGAAATCAGCCCCAGCATTTT. This translates into CAWAGQGNQPQHF.

As regards this clone: Distinct nucleotide sequences in the sample also encode this CDR3. V usage is TRBV28 and J usage is TRBJ1-1; TRBD1 is a possible D gene (5 bases). The germline gives CDR1 MDHEN, CDR2 SYDVKM. The CDR3 runs 12 residues. The V end lost 7 bases, the J end lost 5 bases, and 11 bases lay between the germline ends. The DNA for the CDR3 is TGTGCCAGCATTTGGGGGGGTACTGAAGCTTTCTTT. This sequence encodes CASIWGGTEAFF.

This chain joins TRBV29-1 and TRBJ1-2; TRBD1 is a possible D gene (6 bases). The V gene lost 4 bases and the J gene lost 8 bases, with 20 bases spanning the gap. Germline V lookup: CDR1 SQVTM, CDR2 ANQGSEA. This CDR3 spans 14 amino acids. The CDR3 here is CSVGLGTGRGGYTF. Here the CDR3 DNA reads TGCAGCGTTGGGTTGGGTACAGGGCGCGGCGGCTACACCTTC. Supplemented by reference TRBV29-1 and TRBJ1-2, the full variable domain reads SAVISQKPSRDICQRGTSLTIQCQVDSQVTMMFWYRQQPGQSLTLIATANQGSEATYESGFVIDKFPISRPNLTFSTLTVSNMSPEDSSIYLCSVGLGTGRGGYTFGSGTRLTVV.

V is TRBV28 and J is TRBJ2-1, with 10 bases identical to TRBD2. Germline V lookup: CDR1 MDHEN, CDR2 SYDVKM. CDR3 length equals 17 residues. V gave up 6 bases and J gave up 3 bases; unmatched junction bases: 11. CDR3 coding DNA: TGTGCCAGCAGGCCATCACTAGCGGGGACAATCTACAATGAGCAGTTCTTC. This codes for CASRPSLAGTIYNEQFF.

This clone came up once. The chain combines TRBV28 with TRBJ1-2; 7 nucleotides align to TRBD1. The CDR3 covers 16 residues. The V gene end was trimmed by 7 bases and the J gene end by 3 bases; junction bases not matched to a gene: 14. CDR1 and CDR2 from the germline V gene are MDHEN and SYDVKM. The CDR3 sequence: CASNPDRGGRYYGYTF. The CDR3 coding sequence is TGTGCCAGCAACCCGGACCGAGGGGGCCGTTACTATGGCTACACCTTC.

V is TRBV29-1 and J is TRBJ1-4; D is possibly TRBD1 (6 bases). From germline, CDR1 is SQVTM and CDR2 ANQGSEA. V was cut by 4 bases and J by 0 bases, with 12 bases left in between. The CDR3 runs to 15 residues. CDR3 DNA sequence: TGCAGCGTTGTCCCCGGGACAACAACTAATGAAAAACTGTTTTTT. It specifies CSVVPGTTTNEKLFF.

V gene TRBV10-3 combines with J gene TRBJ2-3; possibly TRBD2 for D (5 bases). Germline assignment: CDR1 ENHRY and CDR2 SYGVKD. The CDR3 is 16 residues long. Trimming removed 7 bases from V and 2 bases from J, with 19 bases in between. The CDR3 sequence: CAITEKDSALTDTQYF. The CDR3 DNA is TGTGCCATCACTGAAAAGGACTCTGCCCTCACAGATACGCAGTATTTT.

This sequence joins TRBV27 and TRBJ1-5; 9 bases fit TRBD1. V lost 4 bases, J lost 3 bases, and 7 bases stayed unmatched. Germline CDR1 reads MNHEY; CDR2 reads SMNVEV (reference sequence). This CDR3 spans 16 amino acids. CDR3 nucleotides: TGTGCCAGCAGTTACACGGGACAGGGAATCAATCAGCCCCAGCATTTT. This codes for CASSYTGQGINQPQHF.

The genes are TRBV6-5 and TRBJ2-3; D is undetermined. CDR1 and CDR2 (germline): MNHEY, SVGAGI. The CDR3 sequence is 12 residues long. Trimming stripped 11 bases from V and 2 bases from J, with 11 bases between. The chain's CDR3 is CAANRNTDTQYF. The CDR3 coding sequence is TGTGCCGCTAACAGAAACACAGATACGCAGTATTTT.

The rearrangement joins TRBV5-6 to TRBJ1-6; D is undetermined. The length of the CDR3 is 13 residues. Trimming left V 2 bases short and J 6 bases short, with 6 bases between. Germline loops: CDR1 SGHDT, CDR2 YYEEEE. The CDR3 loop reads CASSFRGNSPLHF. CDR3 DNA sequence: TGTGCCAGCAGCTTTCGAGGTAATTCACCCCTCCACTTT.

The chain couples TRBV7-3 to TRBJ2-5; 9 bases are shared with TRBD2. V lost 8 bases and J lost 5; bases outside the gene matches: 18. CDR1 SGHTA and CDR2 FQGTGA come from the germline V gene. The CDR3 length is 17 residues. For the CDR3, the DNA is TGTGCCAGCGAGACCATGGTTAGCGGGGGCGGGGAGGAGACCCAGTACTTC. Translation: CASETMVSGGGEETQYF.

This clone was observed a single time. This sequence joins TRBV5-6 and TRBJ2-7, with D maybe TRBD2 (6 bases). The V end was cut by 4 bases, the J end by 6 bases, with 11 bases between. Germline V gene data show CDR1 as SGHDT and CDR2 as YYEEEE. The CDR3 loop spans 12 amino acids. CDR3 DNA: TGTGCCAGCAGCCTCGGGGGAAGCGAGCAGTACTTC. Amino acids: CASSLGGSEQYF. The variable domain in full, with the rest retrieved from reference TRBV5-6 and TRBJ2-7, is DAGVTQSPTHLIKTRGQQVTLRCSPKSGHDTVSWYQQALGQGPQFIFQYYEEEERQRGNFPDRFSGHQFPNYSSELNVNALLLGDSALYLCASSLGGSEQYFGPGTRLTVT.

The chain has TRBV27 and TRBJ1-5; the match to TRBD1 covers 9 bases. Germline CDR1 is MNHEY and CDR2 is SMNVEV (reference sequence). V shed 5 bases, J shed 11 bases, and the junction held 10 bases outside the gene matches. The CDR3 covers 14 residues. The chain's CDR3 is CASSPGQGKIAQHF. Here the CDR3 DNA reads TGTGCCAGCAGTCCTGGACAGGGGAAAATTGCCCAGCATTTT.

The chain combines TRBV18 with TRBJ1-6; the match to TRBD1 covers 10 bases. Germline V CDR1 and CDR2: KGHSH, LQKENI. V was pared by 3 bases and J by 7 bases, with 6 bases of the junction left unmatched. The CDR3 runs 16 residues. Written as DNA, the CDR3 is TGTGCCAGCTCACCCCGGACAGGGGGAAAGAATTCACCCCTCCACTTT. Encoded protein: CASSPRTGGKNSPLHF.

This sequence joins TRBV19 and TRBJ1-1, with 12 bases identical to TRBD1. Germline CDR1 and CDR2: LNHDA and SQIVND (reference sequence). The V segment lost 6 bases and the J segment 3 bases; nucleotides outside the gene matches: 14. The CDR3 consists of 18 residues. The CDR3 protein is CASRKSGTGGAGYTEAFF. CDR3 coding DNA: TGTGCCAGTAGGAAGTCCGGGACAGGGGGCGCCGGGTACACTGAAGCTTTCTTT.